This T cell receptor (beta chain) stems from a study of cytomegalovirus exposure and HLA in healthy donors. Produced via immunoSEQ multiplex PCR; TCRdb's table is partial and in-frame only. Of about 54,000 clones listed, roughly 87% are singletons. Separate from the approximately 700-subject first cohort was the roughly 120-subject validation cohort, to which the donors belonged. Study-level findings and limits: The authors listed 150 or so TCR beta chains as cytomegalovirus-associated. Confirmation was obtained in vitro that a few CMV-associated chains are specific for CMV antigens. With high specificity and sensitivity, the classifier reportedly diagnosed cytomegalovirus status.

Worth noting for this clone: Its antigen is not known.

Material: PBMCs. This clonotype was obtained from a woman between 18 and 30 years old in good health and CMV-seropositive.

The CDR3 sequence: CASSPLGPYNEQFF. For the CDR3, the DNA is TGTGCCAGCAGTCCCCTGGGCCCGTACAATGAGCAGTTCTTC. This rearrangement joins TRBV6-4 to TRBJ2-1; no definite D call. Trimming removed 5 bases at V and 4 bases at J, with 12 bases between. This CDR3 is 14 amino acids long. The germline V gene has CDR1 MRHNA and CDR2 SNTAGT.